This is a list of T cell receptor beta chains from one sample in a study of T cells after posttransplantation cyclophosphamide. Sequenced by immunoSEQ multiplex PCR; TCRdb stores in-frame clones only, minus some. The sample includes roughly 9,800 clones, roughly 80% of them seen just once. Sequences were derived from PBMCs, sampled just over 1,900 days after a stem cell transplant with posttransplant cyclophosphamide. These receptors all stem from a female patient in her 40s who received an allogeneic stem cell transplant from a related donor, was CMV-positive, and had no GVHD. A subset of T cells may come from the graft donor. Each CDR3 is given without its conserved first and last residue. Each record gives: clone size, V gene, CDR3 length, CDR3 protein. For some rows the clone size is stated as once, few or many, or as a class when expanded; others skip it.

>-|TRBV10-3|12
AITETRSSYEQY
>-|TRBV7-9|12
ASRPTGSNYGYT
>-|TRBV5-4|11
ASSPTGYTEAF
>-|TRBV14|14
ASSQAGRRANTEAF
>-|TRBV10-1|14
ASSDQRQGGQETQY
>-|TRBV25-1|13
ASSDWTGGGGELF
>few|TRBV28|14
ASSHLEVGNTGELF
>-|TRBV28|10
ATTSGIYEQY
>-|TRBV9|14
ASSARLAGAHYEQY
>-|TRBV19|10
ASSINAWPQH